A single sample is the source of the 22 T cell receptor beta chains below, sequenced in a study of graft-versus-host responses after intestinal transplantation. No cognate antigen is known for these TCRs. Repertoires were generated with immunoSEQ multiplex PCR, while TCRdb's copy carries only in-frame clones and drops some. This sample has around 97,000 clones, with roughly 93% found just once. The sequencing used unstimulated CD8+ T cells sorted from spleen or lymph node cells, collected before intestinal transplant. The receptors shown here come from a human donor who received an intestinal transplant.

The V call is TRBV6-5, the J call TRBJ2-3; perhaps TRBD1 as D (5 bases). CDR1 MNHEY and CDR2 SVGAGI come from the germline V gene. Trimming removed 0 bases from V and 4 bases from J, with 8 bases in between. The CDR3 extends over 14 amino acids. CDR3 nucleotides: TGTGCCAGCAGTTACTCCCAGGGCCCAGATACGCAGTATTTT. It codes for CASSYSQGPDTQYF.

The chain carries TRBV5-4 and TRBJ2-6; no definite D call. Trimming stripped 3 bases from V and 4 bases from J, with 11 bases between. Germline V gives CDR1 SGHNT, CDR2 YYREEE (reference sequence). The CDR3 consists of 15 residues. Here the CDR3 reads CASSSTPMGANVLTF. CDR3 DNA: TGTGCCAGCAGCTCAACCCCCATGGGGGCCAACGTCCTGACTTTC.

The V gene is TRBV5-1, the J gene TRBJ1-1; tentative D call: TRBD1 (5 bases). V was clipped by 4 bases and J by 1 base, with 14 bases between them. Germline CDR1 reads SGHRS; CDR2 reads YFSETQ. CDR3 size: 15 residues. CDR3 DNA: TGCGCCAGCAGCGGGGCGGGGACGAGGAACACTGAAGCTTTCTTT. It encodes CASSGAGTRNTEAFF.

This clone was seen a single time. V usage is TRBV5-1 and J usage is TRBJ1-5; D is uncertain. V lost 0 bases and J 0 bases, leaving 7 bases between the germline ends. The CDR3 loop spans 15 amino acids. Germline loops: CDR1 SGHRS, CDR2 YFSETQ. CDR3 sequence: CASSLDSSSNQPQHF. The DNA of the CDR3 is TGCGCCAGCAGCTTGGACAGTTCTAGCAATCAGCCCCAGCATTTT. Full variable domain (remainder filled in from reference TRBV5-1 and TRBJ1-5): KAGVTQTPRYLIKTRGQQVTLSCSPISGHRSVSWYQQTPGQGLQFLFEYFSETQRNKGNFPGRFSGRQFSNSRSEMNVSTLELGDSALYLCASSLDSSSNQPQHFGDGTRLSIL.

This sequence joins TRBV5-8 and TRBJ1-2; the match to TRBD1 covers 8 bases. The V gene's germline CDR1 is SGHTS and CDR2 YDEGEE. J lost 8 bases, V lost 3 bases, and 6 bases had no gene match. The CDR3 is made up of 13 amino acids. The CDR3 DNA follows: TGTGCCAGCAGCTGGACAGGGTTCGAGGGCTACACCTTC. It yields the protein CASSWTGFEGYTF.

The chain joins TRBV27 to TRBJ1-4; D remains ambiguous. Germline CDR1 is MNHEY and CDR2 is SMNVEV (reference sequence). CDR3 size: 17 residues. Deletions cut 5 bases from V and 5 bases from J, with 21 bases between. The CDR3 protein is CASSPSVRPTLNEKLFF. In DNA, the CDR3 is TGTGCCAGCAGTCCCTCGGTCCGACCAACCTTAAATGAAAAACTGTTTTTT.

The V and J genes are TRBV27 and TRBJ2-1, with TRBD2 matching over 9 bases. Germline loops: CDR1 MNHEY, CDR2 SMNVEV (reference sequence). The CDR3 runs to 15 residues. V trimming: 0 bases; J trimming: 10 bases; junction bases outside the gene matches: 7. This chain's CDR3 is CASSLSGGGAGEQFF. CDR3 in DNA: TGTGCCAGCAGTTTATCTGGCGGGGGGGCTGGAGAGCAGTTCTTC.

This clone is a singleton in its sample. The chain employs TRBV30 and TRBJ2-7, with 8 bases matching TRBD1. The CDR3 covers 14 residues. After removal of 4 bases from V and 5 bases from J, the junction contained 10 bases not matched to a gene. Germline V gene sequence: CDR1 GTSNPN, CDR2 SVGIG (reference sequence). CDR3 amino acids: CAWNPGQGADEQYF. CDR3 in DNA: TGTGCCTGGAACCCCGGCCAGGGGGCAGACGAGCAGTACTTC.

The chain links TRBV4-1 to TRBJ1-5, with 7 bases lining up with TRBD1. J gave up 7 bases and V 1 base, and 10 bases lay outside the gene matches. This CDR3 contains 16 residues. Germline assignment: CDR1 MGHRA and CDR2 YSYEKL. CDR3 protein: CASSQAGRGQRQPQHF. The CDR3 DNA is TGCGCCAGCAGCCAAGCGGGAAGGGGACAGCGGCAGCCCCAGCATTTT.

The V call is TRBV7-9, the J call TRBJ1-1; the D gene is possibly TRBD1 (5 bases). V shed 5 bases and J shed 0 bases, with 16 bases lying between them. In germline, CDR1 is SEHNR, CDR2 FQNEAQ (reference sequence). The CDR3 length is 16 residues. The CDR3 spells CASSQTEPIMNTEAFF. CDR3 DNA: TGTGCCAGCAGCCAGACAGAACCTATCATGAACACTGAAGCTTTCTTT.

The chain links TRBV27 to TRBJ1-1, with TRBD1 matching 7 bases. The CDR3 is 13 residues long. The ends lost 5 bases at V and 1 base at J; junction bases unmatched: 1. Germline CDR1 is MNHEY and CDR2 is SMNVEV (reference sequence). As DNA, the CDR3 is TGTGCCAGCAGTGGGGACAGGAACACTGAAGCTTTCTTT. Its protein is CASSGDRNTEAFF.

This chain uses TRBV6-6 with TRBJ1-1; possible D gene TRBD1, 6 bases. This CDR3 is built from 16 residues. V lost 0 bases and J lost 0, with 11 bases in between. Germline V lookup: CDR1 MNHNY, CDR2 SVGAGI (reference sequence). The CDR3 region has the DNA TGTGCCAGCAGTTACTCGAAACAGGGACTGAACACTGAAGCTTTCTTT. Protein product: CASSYSKQGLNTEAFF.

The CDR3 DNA reads TGTGCCAGTAGTATCCCGGGAGGGGTGTCACCCCTCCACTTT. Translation: CASSIPGGVSPLHF. The chain is built from TRBV19 and TRBJ1-6; tentative D call: TRBD1 (5 bases). Germline loops: CDR1 LNHDA, CDR2 SQIVND (reference sequence). This CDR3 region has 14 residues. With 3 bases removed from V and 10 bases from J, the gap between germline ends came to 13 bases.

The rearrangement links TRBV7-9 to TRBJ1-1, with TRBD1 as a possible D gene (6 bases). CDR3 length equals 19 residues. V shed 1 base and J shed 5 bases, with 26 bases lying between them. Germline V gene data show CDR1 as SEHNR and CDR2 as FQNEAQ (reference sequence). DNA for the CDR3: TGTGCCAGCAGCTTAGGCGGATTTGGGACACCGGGGGTTTGGACTGAAGCTTTCTTT. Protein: CASSLGGFGTPGVWTEAFF.

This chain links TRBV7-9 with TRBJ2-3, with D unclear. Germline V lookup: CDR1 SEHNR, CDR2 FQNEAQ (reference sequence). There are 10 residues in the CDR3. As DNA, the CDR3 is TGTGCGAGCGCAGGAGATACGCAGTATTTT. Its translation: CASAGDTQYF.

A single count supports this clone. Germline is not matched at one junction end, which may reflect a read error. CDR3 nucleotides: TGTGCCAGCAGCTTACCGGGACAGCCATTTCTAGACTCCTTC. This codes for CASSLPGQPFLDSF. This rearrangement joins TRBV13 to TRBJ1-2, with 7 nucleotides matching TRBD1. The germline V gene has CDR1 PRHDT and CDR2 FYEKMQ (reference sequence). This CDR3 contains 14 residues.

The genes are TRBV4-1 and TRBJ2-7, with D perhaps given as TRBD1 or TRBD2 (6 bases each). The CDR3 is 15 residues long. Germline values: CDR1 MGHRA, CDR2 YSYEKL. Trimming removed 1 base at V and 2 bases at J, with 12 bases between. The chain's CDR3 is CASSQVRGAAYEQYF. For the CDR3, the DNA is TGCGCCAGCAGCCAAGTTAGGGGGGCTGCCTACGAGCAGTACTTC.

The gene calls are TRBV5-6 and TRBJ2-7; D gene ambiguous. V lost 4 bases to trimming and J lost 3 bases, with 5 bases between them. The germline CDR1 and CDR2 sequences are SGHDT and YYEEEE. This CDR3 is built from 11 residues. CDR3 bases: TGTGCCAGCAGCACGATCTACGAGCAGTACTTC. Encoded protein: CASSTIYEQYF.

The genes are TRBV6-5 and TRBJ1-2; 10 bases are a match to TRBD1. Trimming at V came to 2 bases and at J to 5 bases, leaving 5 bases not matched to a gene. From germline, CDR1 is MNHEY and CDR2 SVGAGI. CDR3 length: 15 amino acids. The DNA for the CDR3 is TGTGCCAGCAGTTACGGACAGGGGGTTGTATATGGCTACACCTTC. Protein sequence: CASSYGQGVVYGYTF.

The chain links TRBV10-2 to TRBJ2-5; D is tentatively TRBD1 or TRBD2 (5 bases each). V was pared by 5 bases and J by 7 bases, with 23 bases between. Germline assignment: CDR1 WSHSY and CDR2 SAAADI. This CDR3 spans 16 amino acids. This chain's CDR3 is CASSLGLETVNLTQYF. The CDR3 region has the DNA TGCGCCAGCAGTCTCGGACTCGAGACAGTTAATTTGACCCAGTACTTC.

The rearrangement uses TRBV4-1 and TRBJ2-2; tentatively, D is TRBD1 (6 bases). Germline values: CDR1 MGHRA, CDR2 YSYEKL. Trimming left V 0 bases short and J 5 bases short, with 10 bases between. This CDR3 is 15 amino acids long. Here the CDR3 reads CASSQEQGWTGELFF. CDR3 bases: TGCGCCAGCAGCCAAGAACAGGGTTGGACCGGGGAGCTGTTTTTT.

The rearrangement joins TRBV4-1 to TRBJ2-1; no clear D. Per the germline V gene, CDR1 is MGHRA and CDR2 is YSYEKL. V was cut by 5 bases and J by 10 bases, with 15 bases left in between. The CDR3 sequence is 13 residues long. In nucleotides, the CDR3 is TGCGCCAGCAGCTTAATGCCCGGCCGGGAGCAGTTCTTC. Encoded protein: CASSLMPGREQFF.